The rows below give T cell receptor beta chains drawn from one sample of a study of T-cell memory formation after mild COVID-19. TCRdb re-called the 5' RACE reads with MiXCR, one entry per CDR3 protein. The table lists 55,000 to 70,000 distinct CDR3 sequences, about 27% of them singletons. Source material: PBMCs or a T cell subset sorted from them (not recorded which). The receptors were gathered from a man in his late teens or twenties who had mild COVID-19 (a few samples of this study predate the infection). Cell type and time point are not known. The conserved cysteine and the conserved F or W are not part of the CDR3 here. Clone sizes are given selectively: once, few, many, or a class where the clone is expanded.

V: TRBV7-2
J: TRBJ2-7
size: .
CDR3: ASSLSGIYEQY

V: TRBV7-2
J: TRBJ2-7
size: few
CDR3: ASSPPAVEQY

V: TRBV5-1
J: TRBJ2-2
size: .
CDR3: ASRGLPPTGELF

V: TRBV27
J: TRBJ2-3
size: .
CDR3: ASSPGTSALDTQY

V: TRBV12-5
J: TRBJ2-1
size: .
CDR3: ASGSTRNEQF

V: TRBV7-3
J: TRBJ2-5
size: .
CDR3: ASSWTGKEEIQY

V: TRBV10-3
J: TRBJ2-1
size: few
CDR3: AISESIAGGNNEQF

V: TRBV2
J: TRBJ2-2
size: medium-sized
CDR3: ASLSMGQGGYTGELF

V: TRBV18
J: TRBJ2-1
size: .
CDR3: ASFAGGHPHEQF

V: TRBV12-5
J: TRBJ2-7
size: .
CDR3: ASGLVRVRDGAGEQY

V: TRBV6-2/TRBV6-3
J: TRBJ2-1
size: .
CDR3: ASSGGAENEQF

V: TRBV20-1
J: TRBJ1-2
size: .
CDR3: SARGGQFNYGYT

V: TRBV12-3/TRBV12-4
J: TRBJ2-3
size: few
CDR3: ASSLTQGPDTQY

V: TRBV5-1
J: TRBJ2-3
size: .
CDR3: ASETSGGATDTQY